This T cell receptor beta chain was documented in a study of low-dose radiotherapy and immunotherapy resistance in tumors. Time point described: before trial treatment. All eligible patients presented with advanced solid tumors that contained no tumor-infiltrating lymphocytes. Gene-specific TRAV and TRBV primers were used for first-strand cDNA, covering alpha and beta chains. A roughly 20-cycle PCR with a constant-region primer and V-primer adapter amplified TCRs. TCRdb fed the reads into MiXCR, producing one record per CDR3 protein. The sample lists tens of thousands of distinct CDR3 sequences; under 20% were seen once. Losses at the gene ends were 0 bases for V and 6 bases for J; bases not matched to a gene: 6. CDR1 SGHNT and CDR2 YYREEE come from the germline V gene (reference sequence). CDR3 length: 16 amino acids. Ten or more counts support this clonotype.

The chain recombines TRBV5-4 with TRBJ2-2; the match to TRBD1 covers 9 bases. The sequence was collected from a male donor with prostate cancer. The source was PBMCs, collected before treatment. The CDR3 region has the DNA TGTGCCAGCAGCTTGGGGCCGGGACAGGGCTCCGGGGAGCTGTTTTTT. Translating gives CASSLGPGQGSGELFF.